This record covers a single T cell receptor (beta chain). Its antigen remains unknown. This record comes from a study of cytomegalovirus exposure and HLA in healthy donors. It was with 60 Vbeta and 13 Jbeta primers that the PCR ran. Using immunoSEQ multiplex PCR, the repertoire was profiled, and TCRdb retains in-frame clones only, with some absent. The data hold approximately 260,000 clones, with 80% to 95% observed a single time. Overall study results and limits: Later analysis associated a missense DCLRE1C variant with TCR beta V- and J-gene trimming. Researchers reported in a later analysis that common viral pathogens appeared linked to several top clusters. Data from an earlier analysis indicated that most TCR beta V segments were productive either about 90% or about 30% of the time.

The V and J ends lost 3 bases and 7 bases respectively, with 12 bases between them. Germline-derived CDR1 and CDR2 are MDHEN and SYDVKM. The CDR3 has 14 residues. The sequence was obtained from a girl aged 2 to 10 in good health and CMV-seronegative. V gene TRBV28 combines with J gene TRBJ2-2; D may be TRBD2 (6 bases). What was sequenced was PBMCs. Here the CDR3 reads CASSFRQGGGELFF. The CDR3 nucleotides read TGTGCCAGCAGTTTTAGGCAGGGAGGCGGGGAGCTGTTTTTT.